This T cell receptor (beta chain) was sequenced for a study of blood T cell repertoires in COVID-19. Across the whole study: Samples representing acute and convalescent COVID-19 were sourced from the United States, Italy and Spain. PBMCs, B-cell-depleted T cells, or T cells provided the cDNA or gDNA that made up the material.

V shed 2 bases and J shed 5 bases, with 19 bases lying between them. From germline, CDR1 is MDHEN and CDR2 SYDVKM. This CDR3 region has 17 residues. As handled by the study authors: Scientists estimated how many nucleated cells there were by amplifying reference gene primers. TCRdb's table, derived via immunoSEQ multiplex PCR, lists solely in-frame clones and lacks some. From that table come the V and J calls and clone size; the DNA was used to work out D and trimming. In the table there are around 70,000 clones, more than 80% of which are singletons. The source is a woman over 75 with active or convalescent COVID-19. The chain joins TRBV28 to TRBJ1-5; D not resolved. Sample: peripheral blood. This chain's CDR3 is CASSLKAVSAGYQPQHF. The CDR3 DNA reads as TGTGCCAGCAGTTTAAAGGCGGTATCAGCCGGGTATCAGCCCCAGCATTTT.